This T cell receptor (beta chain) was captured by sequencing in a study of T cell repertoires in cytomegalovirus infection. Overall study context: Public TCR beta signatures marked donors with CMV infection and the matching HLA.

TCRdb re-derived calls from the reads in MiXCR, one entry per CDR3 protein. The table includes under 850,000 distinct CDR3 sequences, roughly 33% detected once. Study observations and caveats: Dominating the ex vivo response were HLA-C-restricted CMV-specific TCR beta clonotypes. Totalled public TCR beta family frequency picked out people who carried CMV plus the relevant HLA.

This CDR3 region has 15 residues. Losses at the gene ends were 1 base for V and 1 base for J; bases not matched to a gene: 0. CDR1 and CDR2 from the germline V gene are SGHTA and FQGNSA. The sample holds many counts of this clonotype. Its antigen is not identified. Material: cultured PBMCs, obtained from culture after CMV antigen stimulation. The TCR originated in a human donor in good health (CMV status not recorded). Some clones in this sample may be carry-over from other donors' samples. V and J are TRBV7-2 and TRBJ1-1; 10 bases match TRBD1. The CDR3 DNA follows: TGTGCCAGCAGCTTAGGGACAGGGGGGAACACTGAAGCTTTCTTT. Translated: CASSLGTGGNTEAFF. The full variable domain, rest sourced from reference TRBV7-2 and TRBJ1-1, is GAGVSQSPSNKVTEKGKDVELRCDPISGHTALYWYRQSLGQGLEFLIYFQGNSAPDKSGLPSDRFSAERTGGSVSTLTIQRTQQEDSAVYLCASSLGTGGNTEAFFGQGTRLTVV.